A single sample is the source of the 22 T cell receptor beta chains below, sequenced in a study of blood T cell repertoires in COVID-19. The repertoire was sequenced with immunoSEQ multiplex PCR; TCRdb's copy has only in-frame clones and lacks some. The sample shows hundreds of thousands of clones, 85% to 90% of them seen only once. Sequencing used peripheral blood. The receptors were gathered from a woman aged 50 to 65 with COVID-19, enrolled during active disease.

The J gene is TRBJ1-1, the V gene TRBV24-1; D is possibly TRBD1 (5 bases). Trimming cost V 6 bases and J 5 bases, with 9 bases left between them. The length of the CDR3 is 12 residues. CDR1 and CDR2 (germline): KGHDR, SFDVKD. The CDR3 reads CATSQGGTEAFF. As DNA, the CDR3 is TGTGCCACCAGTCAGGGAGGGACTGAAGCTTTCTTT.

The rearrangement links TRBV30 to TRBJ2-7; 9 nucleotides agree with TRBD2. This CDR3 comprises 15 residues. With 0 bases clipped from V and 4 bases from J, the junction kept 7 bases outside the gene matches. Germline lookup yields CDR1 GTSNPN and CDR2 SVGIG (reference sequence). CDR3 DNA: TGTGCCTGGAGTGTCGGGCGGGGGGGGCTGTACGAGCAGTACTTC. Translated, it gives CAWSVGRGGLYEQYF.

The genes are TRBV2 and TRBJ2-3; 9 bases map to TRBD2. CDR1 SNHLY and CDR2 FYNNEI come from the germline V gene. The CDR3 spans 16 residues. After removal of 1 base from V and 4 bases from J, the junction contained 6 bases not matched to a gene. As DNA, the CDR3 is TGTGCCAGCAGTGAAGGTCCTAGCGGGGACTCAGATACGCAGTATTTT. Its translation is CASSEGPSGDSDTQYF.

As to this clone: The junction departs from germline at one end; a sequencing error may be responsible. This rearrangement joins TRBV5-6 to TRBJ2-1, with TRBD2 matching over 14 bases. The CDR3 contains 17 residues. The V gene's germline CDR1 is SGHDT and CDR2 YYEEEE. The CDR3 DNA reads as TGTGCCACCAGCGGACTAGCGGGGGGTCGCTCCTACAATGAGCAGTTCTTC. Its protein is CATSGLAGGRSYNEQFF.

The chain joins TRBV3-1 (or the pseudogene TRBV3-2) to TRBJ1-1; D not certain. CDR1 is LGHDT and CDR2 is YNNKEL in the germline V gene (reference sequence). The CDR3 is 15 residues long. The germline V and J ends were trimmed by 0 bases and 4 bases, with 12 bases remaining between them. The CDR3 protein is CASSQDPGSATEAFF. The CDR3 DNA sequence: TGTGCCAGCAGCCAAGACCCAGGATCGGCCACTGAAGCTTTCTTT.

The genes are TRBV10-3 and TRBJ2-1; a possible D gene is TRBD2 (5 bases). The CDR3 totals 15 residues. Trimming stripped 2 bases from V and 3 bases from J, with 11 bases between. Germline-derived CDR1 and CDR2 are ENHRY and SYGVKD. CDR3 bases: TGTGCCATCAGTGAGCGCCATGAGGGCTACAATGAGCAGTTCTTC. Amino acid sequence: CAISERHEGYNEQFF.

J is TRBJ1-1 and V is TRBV5-5; D is possibly TRBD1 (5 bases). Between the trimmed V and J ends, which lost 4 bases and 1 base, there was a span of 14 bases. The CDR3 is 15 amino acids. Per germline, CDR1 SGHKS and CDR2 YYEKEE (reference sequence). The CDR3 DNA reads TGTGCCAGCAGCCGTCTGACCGACAGGAACACTGAAGCTTTCTTT. Amino acid sequence: CASSRLTDRNTEAFF.

The rearrangement uses TRBV30 and TRBJ1-3; D perhaps matches TRBD1 (6 bases). This CDR3 region has 15 residues. The V end lost 5 bases, the J end lost 4 bases, and 18 bases lay between the germline ends. Germline lookup yields CDR1 GTSNPN and CDR2 SVGIG (reference sequence). CDR3 in amino acids: CAWDKSGTPGNTIYF. The CDR3 DNA follows: TGTGCCTGGGACAAATCCGGGACACCCGGAAACACCATATATTTT.

The chain uses TRBV20-1 and TRBJ1-2; no clear D. Germline V lookup: CDR1 DFQATT, CDR2 SNEGSKA (reference sequence). Trimming cost V 3 bases and J 2 bases, with 16 bases left between them. The CDR3 spans 15 residues. In DNA, the CDR3 is TGCAGTGCTAGTAAAAGGAGGGCCTCCAACTATGGCTACACCTTC. Its protein is CSASKRRASNYGYTF.

The chain employs TRBV3-1 (or the pseudogene TRBV3-2) and TRBJ2-3; the D gene is possibly TRBD1 (6 bases). CDR3 length: 17 residues. Germline assignment: CDR1 LGHDT and CDR2 YNNKEL (reference sequence). V lost 4 bases to trimming and J lost 1 base, with 18 bases between them. CDR3: CASSPLFPGQRTDTQYF. CDR3 nucleotides: TGTGCCAGCAGCCCACTCTTCCCCGGACAGCGCACAGATACGCAGTATTTT.

The chain carries TRBV19 and TRBJ1-2; 7 bases agree with TRBD1. The junction had 10 bases not matched to a gene; V was cut back by 6 bases and J by 0 bases. Germline loops: CDR1 LNHDA, CDR2 SQIVND (reference sequence). The CDR3 consists of 16 residues. CDR3 residues: CASSLDGDSPNYGYTF. The CDR3 DNA sequence: TGTGCCAGTAGCTTAGATGGGGACAGTCCTAACTATGGCTACACCTTC.

The V call is TRBV7-2, the J call TRBJ2-3, with TRBD2 matching over 10 bases. Trimming took 5 bases from V and 3 from J; bases not matched to a gene: 8. CDR1 and CDR2 from the germline V gene are SGHTA and FQGNSA. This CDR3 is built from 16 residues. The CDR3 region is CASSLWTSGPTDTQYF. DNA of the CDR3: TGTGCCAGCAGCCTTTGGACTAGCGGACCGACAGATACGCAGTATTTT.

The rearrangement uses TRBV19 and TRBJ1-5, with 8 bases fitting TRBD1. This CDR3 has 19 residues. V dropped 2 bases and J dropped 1; count of bases not matched to a gene: 13. Looked up from germline, CDR1 is LNHDA and CDR2 is SQIVND (reference sequence). The CDR3 DNA reads TGTGCCAGTAGTATATCGGTGTGGTTGGACAGGGAAAGCAATCAGCCCCAGCATTTT. Translated, it gives CASSISVWLDRESNQPQHF.

The rearrangement joins TRBV6-5 to TRBJ1-5, with D unresolved. CDR3 length: 14 residues. V was clipped by 6 bases and J by 5 bases, with 14 bases between them. Germline V gene sequence: CDR1 MNHEY, CDR2 SVGAGI. The CDR3 reads CASRRDGSYQPQHF. The CDR3, as DNA: TGTGCCAGCAGGAGGGATGGATCTTATCAGCCCCAGCATTTT.

The chain has TRBV25-1 and TRBJ1-5, with D unresolved. The V gene's germline CDR1 is MGHDK and CDR2 SYGVNS. V lost 1 base to trimming and J lost 0 bases, with 7 bases between them. This CDR3 comprises 15 residues. CDR3 bases: TGTGCCAGCAGTGAATCCGGGAATAGCAATCAGCCCCAGCATTTT. This sequence encodes CASSESGNSNQPQHF.

Here the CDR3 reads CTSSAPGLAGALWEQFF. The CDR3 region has the DNA TGCACCAGCAGCGCCCCGGGACTAGCGGGGGCCCTTTGGGAGCAGTTCTTC. This chain connects TRBV1 to TRBJ2-1; the D call TRBD2 from the table was never checked on the DNA. TRBV1 is shown as a pseudogene. CDR3 size: 17 residues.

The chain is built from TRBV5-1 and TRBJ1-3, with D maybe TRBD1 (5 bases). V shed 5 bases and J shed 1 base, with 13 bases lying between them. The CDR3 runs 15 residues. Germline V gives CDR1 SGHRS, CDR2 YFSETQ. The CDR3 reads CASRAGGTSGNTIYF. CDR3 nucleotide sequence: TGCGCCAGCAGGGCTGGCGGGACTTCTGGAAACACCATATATTTT.

V usage is TRBV4-1 and J usage is TRBJ1-2; D unclear. This CDR3 contains 16 residues. The V end lost 0 bases, the J end lost 2 bases, and 13 bases lay between the germline ends. Looked up from germline, CDR1 is MGHRA and CDR2 is YSYEKL. CDR3 protein: CASSQELKFRNYGYTF. CDR3 sequence (DNA): TGCGCCAGCAGCCAAGAATTGAAATTCAGAAACTATGGCTACACCTTC.

The chain is built from TRBV30 and TRBJ2-7, with a possible D match to TRBD2 (6 bases). From germline, CDR1 is GTSNPN and CDR2 SVGIG (reference sequence). Trimming took off 1 base at V and 6 bases at J, with 10 bases between the two ends. This CDR3 comprises 12 residues. The CDR3 DNA reads TGTGCCTGGAGTGGCGGGGTCTCCGAGCAGTACTTC. It specifies CAWSGGVSEQYF.

This clone occurred a few times. The V gene is TRBV5-6, the J gene TRBJ2-2, with D possibly being TRBD1 (5 bases). Looked up from germline, CDR1 is SGHDT and CDR2 is YYEEEE. Deletions cut 4 bases from V and 0 bases from J, with 19 bases between. This CDR3 comprises 18 residues. CDR3 bases: TGTGCCAGCAGCATCTGGTACCCCCCAGGGACGAACACCGGGGAGCTGTTTTTT. It is translated as CASSIWYPPGTNTGELFF.

The chain couples TRBV29-1 to TRBJ1-6; TRBD1 is a possible D gene (6 bases). V was shortened by 6 bases and J by 7 bases, with 10 bases between the two germline ends. This CDR3 is built from 12 residues. Per the germline V gene, CDR1 is SQVTM and CDR2 is ANQGSEA. The CDR3 here is CSVNDRNSPLHF. CDR3 DNA sequence: TGCAGCGTGAATGACAGGAATTCACCCCTCCACTTT.

The chain couples TRBV9 to TRBJ2-7; TRBD2 is a possible D gene (6 bases). This CDR3 spans 16 amino acids. CDR1 is SGDLS, CDR2 YYNGEE, per germline. V was clipped by 5 bases and J by 2 bases, with 20 bases between them. The CDR3 nucleotides are TGTGCCAGCAGAGAGACCGGGACTGGAATTACCTACGAGCAGTACTTC. It codes for CASRETGTGITYEQYF. The full variable domain, its missing parts supplied by reference TRBV9 and TRBJ2-7, is DSGVTQTPKHLITATGQRVTLRCSPRSGDLSVYWYQQSLDQGLQFLIQYYNGEERAKGNILERFSAQQFPDLHSELNLSSLELGDSALYFCASRETGTGITYEQYFGPGTRLTVT.